The TCR beta chain under discussion was sequenced for a study of shared clonotypes between healthy human individuals. This CDR3 is built from 14 residues. Germline V gene data show CDR1 as SGHVS and CDR2 as FNYEAQ. Trimming took 5 bases from V and 2 from J; bases not matched to a gene: 4. Sequencing used immunoSEQ multiplex PCR; TCRdb keeps in-frame clones, though not all of them. The sample consists of roughly 450,000 clones, 79% of them appearing once. The sequenced material came from PBMCs. The sequence was collected from a woman aged 40 to 50 in good health. Some clones in this sample may be carry-over from other donors' samples. The V and J genes are TRBV7-6 and TRBJ2-7; 9 bases align to TRBD2. The CDR3 region has the DNA TGTGCCAGCAGCAGGGTAGCGGGGGCCTACGAGCAGTACTTC. Translation: CASSRVAGAYEQYF.